This TCR beta chain was profiled in a study of cytotoxic CD8 clonotypes in ibrutinib-treated CLL. Study-wide context: Partial responders about 25, complete 2; around twelve progressed and about 15 stayed in remission by median around 71 months.

Sequencing was performed with immunoSEQ multiplex PCR; in TCRdb, only in-frame clones are kept and a portion is missing. The data contain approximately 190,000 clones, over 65% of them singletons. The germline gives CDR1 SGHTA, CDR2 FQGNSA. This CDR3 has 13 residues. The germline V and J ends were trimmed by 8 bases and 1 base, with 11 bases remaining between them. The chain couples TRBV7-2 to TRBJ2-5, with D maybe TRBD1 (6 bases). The TCR originated in a human donor with chronic lymphocytic leukemia. Sequencing used PBMCs, obtained after 12 months of ibrutinib treatment. The CDR3 nucleotides read TGTGCCAGCTCGGACAGCTTCCAAGAGACCCAGTACTTC. Amino acids: CASSDSFQETQYF.